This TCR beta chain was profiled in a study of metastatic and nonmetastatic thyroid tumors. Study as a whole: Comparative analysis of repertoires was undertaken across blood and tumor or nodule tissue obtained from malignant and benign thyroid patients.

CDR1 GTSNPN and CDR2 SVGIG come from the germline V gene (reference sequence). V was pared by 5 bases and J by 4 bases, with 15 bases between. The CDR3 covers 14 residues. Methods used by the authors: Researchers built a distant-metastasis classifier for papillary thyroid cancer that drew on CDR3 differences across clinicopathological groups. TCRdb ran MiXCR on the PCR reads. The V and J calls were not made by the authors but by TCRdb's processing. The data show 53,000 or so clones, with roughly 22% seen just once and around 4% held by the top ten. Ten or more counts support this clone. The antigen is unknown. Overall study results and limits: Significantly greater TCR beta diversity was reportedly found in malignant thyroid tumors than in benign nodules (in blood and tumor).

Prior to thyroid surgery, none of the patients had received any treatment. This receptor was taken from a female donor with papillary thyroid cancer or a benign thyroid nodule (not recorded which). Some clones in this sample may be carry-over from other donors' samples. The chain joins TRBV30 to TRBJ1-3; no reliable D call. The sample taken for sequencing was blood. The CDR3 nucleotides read TGTGCCTGGGGGCTAGGAGGTGTCGGAAACACCATATATTTT. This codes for CAWGLGGVGNTIYF. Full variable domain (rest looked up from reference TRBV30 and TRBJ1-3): SQTIHQWPATLVQPVGSPLSLECTVEGTSNPNLYWYRQAAGRGLQLLFYSVGIGQISSEVPQNLSASRPQDRQFILSSKKLLLSDSGFYLCAWGLGGVGNTIYFGEGSWLTVV.